The sample holds a few counts of the clone carrying this TCR beta chain. As yet, its antigen is unknown. The sample is drawn from a study of T cells in Graves' hyperthyroidism and ophthalmopathy. Findings and caveats of the study: Among clonotypes expanded in thyroid above 0.001, most were also found in blood.

Germline V gives CDR1 SGHRS, CDR2 YFSETQ. With 4 bases removed from V and 0 bases from J, the gap between germline ends came to 10 bases. CDR3 length equals 14 residues. Amplification yielded TCR beta CDR3 regions, with RNA transcripts as the source. Initially, a first-round RT-PCR of the TCR CDR3 employed the HTBI primer set. MiXCR, run by TCRdb on the multiplex PCR reads, gives a single entry per CDR3 protein. The sample has under 300,000 distinct CDR3 sequences, around 20% seen once; the top ten hold approximately 60%. This sequence originates from a man younger than 40 with Graves' ophthalmopathy. Input material: blood. This chain joins TRBV5-1 and TRBJ1-2; D perhaps matches TRBD1 (5 bases). The CDR3 region is CASSIQGSNYGYTF. The CDR3 coding sequence is TGCGCCAGCAGCATCCAGGGATCTAACTATGGCTACACCTTC.